This entry describes one TCR beta chain. Antigen unknown. This entry comes from a study of cytomegalovirus exposure and HLA in healthy donors. Study-level results: Association of under 20,000 TCR beta sequences with HLA alleles was found at 0.05 false discovery rate in a later analysis.

Vbeta (60) and Jbeta (13) primers were used in the PCR. Here immunoSEQ multiplex PCR was the method, and the copy in TCRdb shows in-frame clones only, minus some. The sample lists roughly 140,000 clones, 65% to 75% seen once, with about 4.1% in the top ten. What was sequenced was PBMCs. This TCR was recovered from a man aged 60 to 75 in good health and CMV-seronegative.

CDR3 residues: CASSYSLLGNNEQFF. In nucleotides, the CDR3 is TGTGCCAGCAGTTACTCTCTACTAGGGAACAATGAGCAGTTCTTC. The chain uses TRBV6-5 and TRBJ2-1; tentative D call: TRBD2 (5 bases). CDR1 is MNHEY, CDR2 SVGAGI, per germline. The CDR3 has 15 amino acids. V lost 0 bases and J lost 5, with 11 bases in between.